Presented here are 29 T cell receptor beta chains from one specimen sequenced in a study of CD8 T cells in Susac syndrome. RNA was extracted with the RNeasy kit, and a quantity of roughly 0.5 to 1 ug was reverse transcribed using random hexamers. In TCRdb, the immunoSEQ multiplex PCR reads were re-called with MiXCR into one record per CDR3 protein. The table shows some 190,000 distinct CDR3 sequences, with 94% occurring only once. Sequencing input: CD4+ T cells from PBMCs. These receptors all come from a human donor with Susac syndrome.

The table lists this clonotype with a few counts. CDR3: CASSAGYSNQPQHF. The CDR3 coding sequence is TGTGCCAGCAGTGCAGGTTATAGCAATCAGCCCCAGCATTTT. The rearrangement joins TRBV9 to TRBJ1-5; D gene ambiguous. Germline CDR1 is SGDLS and CDR2 is YYNGEE. CDR3 length equals 14 residues. Trimming took off 5 bases at V and 0 bases at J, with 9 bases between the two ends.

This chain joins TRBV30 and TRBJ1-5; TRBD1 aligns across 12 bases. The CDR3 length is 15 residues. Trimming at V came to 0 bases and at J to 7 bases, leaving 4 bases not matched to a gene. Germline V gene lookup returns CDR1 GTSNPN and CDR2 SVGIG (reference sequence). CDR3 sequence reads: CAWSVGTGGFQPQHF. Here the CDR3 DNA reads TGTGCCTGGAGTGTGGGGACAGGGGGCTTCCAGCCCCAGCATTTT.

V gene TRBV6-5 combines with J gene TRBJ1-2; a weak D match, TRBD1 (5 bases). Trimming stripped 2 bases from V and 6 bases from J, with 10 bases between. Germline V gene lookup returns CDR1 MNHEY and CDR2 SVGAGI. The CDR3 is 13 amino acids. DNA for the CDR3: TGTGCCAGCAGTTACGAGGGGTGGAATGGCTACACCTTC. It codes for CASSYEGWNGYTF.

The rearrangement joins TRBV30 to TRBJ2-5, with D possibly TRBD1 on 5 matching bases. In germline, CDR1 is GTSNPN, CDR2 SVGIG (reference sequence). V lost 0 bases, J lost 2 bases, and 13 bases lay in between. This CDR3 comprises 15 residues. CDR3 coding DNA: TGTGCCTGGAGTGTAAGGGGCCGCCAACAAGAGACCCAGTACTTC. Its translation is CAWSVRGRQQETQYF.

The chain joins TRBV29-1 to TRBJ1-2; the D is unclear. CDR1 and CDR2 (germline): SQVTM, ANQGSEA. V was pared by 4 bases and J by 8 bases, with 2 bases between. This CDR3 has 8 amino acids. This CDR3 reads CSVGGYTF. The CDR3 bases are TGCAGCGTTGGGGGCTACACCTTC.

The V gene is TRBV28, the J gene TRBJ1-5; D ambiguous. Per germline, CDR1 MDHEN and CDR2 SYDVKM. The CDR3 runs to 12 residues. The CDR3 DNA reads as TGTGGTGTCCGAGGATCCAATCAGCCCCAGCATTTT. It specifies CGVRGSNQPQHF.

The J gene is TRBJ2-5, the V gene TRBV5-4; 10 bases are a match to TRBD2. V trimming: 1 base; J trimming: 2 bases; junction bases outside the gene matches: 2. Germline V gene sequence: CDR1 SGHNT, CDR2 YYREEE (reference sequence). The CDR3 length is 15 residues. The CDR3 DNA reads as TGTGCCAGCAGCTTGAGCGGGGGGGCGCAAGAGACCCAGTACTTC. Translating it yields CASSLSGGAQETQYF.

This clonotype was observed a single time. The gene calls are TRBV3-1 and TRBJ2-3; D gene ambiguous. Looked up from germline, CDR1 is LGHDT and CDR2 is YNNKEL (reference sequence). This CDR3 is 13 amino acids long. V was shortened by 4 bases and J by 2 bases, with 7 bases between the two germline ends. The CDR3 spells CASSRILTDTQYF. DNA for the CDR3: TGTGCCAGCAGCCGAATTCTCACAGATACGCAGTATTTT.

This clonotype was counted once. The V gene is TRBV7-8, the J gene TRBJ2-2, with unresolved D. CDR1 and CDR2 from the germline V gene are SGHVS and FQNEAQ. V lost 7 bases, J lost 1 base, and 10 bases lay in between. The CDR3 consists of 14 residues. The CDR3 bases are TGTGCCAGCACCCCCATTTGGAACACCGGGGAGCTGTTTTTT. Translated, it gives CASTPIWNTGELFF.

This chain connects TRBV7-9 to TRBJ2-5; TRBD1 aligns across 7 bases. Germline V gives CDR1 SEHNR, CDR2 FQNEAQ (reference sequence). The J segment lost 1 base and the V segment lost 5 bases, leaving 7 bases of the junction unmatched. The CDR3 is 15 residues long. The CDR3: CASSGPGTAQETQYF. DNA of the CDR3: TGTGCCAGCAGCGGACCCGGGACAGCCCAAGAGACCCAGTACTTC.

J is TRBJ2-7 and V is TRBV25-1; D ambiguous. Germline values: CDR1 MGHDK, CDR2 SYGVNS. This CDR3 region has 15 residues. V was clipped by 4 bases and J by 0 bases, with 13 bases between them. The DNA for the CDR3 is TGTGCCAGCAGTGCCCAGACTCCAAGCTCCTACGAGCAGTACTTC. The encoded protein is CASSAQTPSSYEQYF.

The J gene is TRBJ1-2, the V gene TRBV25-1; 8 bases are a match to TRBD1. Trimming at V came to 6 bases and at J to 8 bases, leaving 5 bases not matched to a gene. The CDR3 runs 12 residues. Germline V gene sequence: CDR1 MGHDK, CDR2 SYGVNS. CDR3: CASRQGARGYTF. The CDR3 DNA reads TGTGCCAGCAGGCAGGGGGCGCGAGGCTACACCTTC.

The rearrangement uses TRBV12-3 or TRBV12-4 and TRBJ2-2; D remains unclear. Trimming cost V 3 bases and J 6 bases, with 5 bases left between them. The CDR3 contains 12 residues. For the CDR3, the DNA is TGTGCCAGCAGTTTTGGGGCCGGGGAGCTGTTTTTT. As protein: CASSFGAGELFF.

The CDR3 sequence: CASSLIGTDGGYTF. The CDR3 DNA reads as TGTGCCAGCAGCCTGATAGGGACAGATGGCGGCTACACCTTC. This chain links TRBV14 with TRBJ1-2; TRBD1 aligns across 7 bases. Germline CDR1 SGHDN, CDR2 FVKESK. The J segment lost 8 bases and the V segment lost 4 bases, leaving 10 bases of the junction unmatched. The CDR3 has 14 amino acids.

V usage is TRBV29-1 and J usage is TRBJ1-2; 10 positions agree with TRBD1. J was trimmed by 5 bases and V by 0 bases; bases with no gene match: 3. CDR1 and CDR2 from the germline V gene are SQVTM and ANQGSEA. The CDR3 runs 14 residues. As DNA, the CDR3 is TGCAGCGTTGAAGAAGCGGACAGGGGGTATGGCTACACCTTC. Translating it yields CSVEEADRGYGYTF.

The chain uses TRBV6-1 and TRBJ1-1; D is unclear. Germline V CDR1 and CDR2: MNHNS, SASEGT. The CDR3 is made up of 16 amino acids. The V and J ends lost 8 bases and 3 bases respectively, with 22 bases between them. The CDR3, as DNA: TGTGCCAGCTCCTTAACCTCGGGTATACCACACACTGAAGCTTTCTTT. This sequence encodes CASSLTSGIPHTEAFF.

This chain uses TRBV6-2 or TRBV6-3 with TRBJ1-1; D remains ambiguous. The length of the CDR3 is 12 residues. V lost 6 bases to trimming and J lost 4 bases, with 9 bases between them. CDR1 is MNHEY and CDR2 is SVGEGT in the germline V gene. CDR3 in amino acids: CASRFHGTEAFF. The CDR3, as DNA: TGTGCCAGCAGATTCCATGGCACTGAAGCTTTCTTT.

The chain couples TRBV6-2 or TRBV6-3 to TRBJ2-1; D is uncertain. Per the germline V gene, CDR1 is MNHEY and CDR2 is SVGEGT. The V end lost 0 bases, the J end lost 2 bases, and 14 bases lay between the germline ends. This CDR3 comprises 17 residues. The CDR3 nucleotides are TGTGCCAGCAGTTACTCGAAGGTTGGCAGAACCTACAATGAGCAGTTCTTC. It is translated as CASSYSKVGRTYNEQFF.

This chain uses TRBV6-2 or TRBV6-3 with TRBJ2-3, with TRBD1 as a possible D gene (5 bases). V dropped 0 bases and J dropped 5 bases, with 9 bases sitting between them. This CDR3 has 14 residues. Germline CDR1 is MNHEY and CDR2 is SVGEGT. The CDR3 sequence is CASSYSVGRDTQYF. CDR3 sequence (DNA): TGTGCCAGCAGTTACTCGGTGGGGCGAGATACGCAGTATTTT.

A few counts support this clonotype. The V call is TRBV6-2 or TRBV6-3, the J call TRBJ2-7; TRBD1 matches at 8 bases. The CDR3 has 16 residues. Trimming removed 8 bases from V and 0 bases from J; junction bases left unmatched: 12. The germline CDR1 and CDR2 sequences are MNHEY and SVGEGT. The DNA for the CDR3 is TGTGCCAGCCGCTTCAATCCGGGACAGGTCTCCTACGAGCAGTACTTC. Translating gives CASRFNPGQVSYEQYF.

This clonotype appeared a single time. The junction does not match germline at one end; this may be a read error. The chain carries TRBV20-1 and TRBJ2-5; tentative D call: TRBD2 (7 bases). CDR3 length: 17 residues. Germline CDR1 is DFQATT and CDR2 is SNEGSKA (reference sequence). The CDR3 sequence: CSTRNLGRGALQETQYF. In nucleotides, the CDR3 is TGCAGTACTAGAAACCTCGGACGGGGGGCCTTGCAAGAGACCCAGTACTTC.

The chain links TRBV20-1 to TRBJ2-7, with TRBD2 matching over 14 bases. Unmatched junction bases numbered 7, after V lost 6 bases and J lost 6 bases. CDR3 size: 14 residues. Germline-derived CDR1 and CDR2 are DFQATT and SNEGSKA (reference sequence). The CDR3 DNA reads TGCAGTGCACGACTAGCGGGGGGGCGATCCGAGCAGTACTTC. Amino acids: CSARLAGGRSEQYF.

V and J are TRBV7-8 and TRBJ2-1; no clear D gene. Trimming took off 1 base at V and 3 bases at J, with 13 bases between the two ends. This CDR3 is 16 amino acids long. Germline V lookup: CDR1 SGHVS, CDR2 FQNEAQ. The CDR3 DNA reads as TGTGCCAGCAGCTTAGGATCAAGGGCCTTCTACAATGAGCAGTTCTTC. This gives the protein CASSLGSRAFYNEQFF.

This clonotype showed up just once. V usage is TRBV4-1 and J usage is TRBJ2-1, with D possibly TRBD1 on 5 matching bases. Deletions cut 1 base from V and 7 bases from J, with 17 bases between. The CDR3 covers 16 residues. Germline assignment: CDR1 MGHRA and CDR2 YSYEKL. The CDR3 loop reads CASSQGNRSPINEQFF. Written as DNA, the CDR3 is TGCGCCAGCAGCCAAGGAAACAGGAGTCCGATAAATGAGCAGTTCTTC.

This clonotype was recorded once. This chain connects TRBV7-9 to TRBJ1-2, with D unresolved. Germline CDR1 SEHNR, CDR2 FQNEAQ (reference sequence). V was trimmed by 10 bases and J by 2 bases, leaving 8 bases between them. This CDR3 is 11 amino acids long. In nucleotides, the CDR3 is TGTGCCACGGACCGCAACTATGGCTACACCTTC. Its translation: CATDRNYGYTF.

The chain links TRBV5-6 to TRBJ1-2; D is ambiguous. The V gene lost 1 base and the J gene lost 3 bases, with 16 bases spanning the gap. The CDR3 runs to 16 residues. Looked up from germline, CDR1 is SGHDT and CDR2 is YYEEEE. Written as DNA, the CDR3 is TGTGCCAGCAGCTTGAATGACCCTGTAAAATACTATGGCTACACCTTC. It encodes CASSLNDPVKYYGYTF.

The genes are TRBV3-1 and TRBJ2-2; D is undetermined. Trimming took 4 bases from V and 0 from J, leaving 9 bases between them. The CDR3 loop spans 15 amino acids. Germline lookup yields CDR1 LGHDT and CDR2 YNNKEL (reference sequence). The CDR3 DNA reads TGTGCCAGCAGCCCCGCGGCGTCGAACACCGGGGAGCTGTTTTTT. It yields the protein CASSPAASNTGELFF.

The J gene is TRBJ1-6, the V gene TRBV20-1; TRBD1 matches at 7 bases. The CDR3 contains 14 residues. Germline trimming cut 3 bases from V and 7 bases from J; bases unmatched to any gene: 6. The V gene's germline CDR1 is DFQATT and CDR2 SNEGSKA (reference sequence). CDR3 protein: CSARATGNNSPLHF. DNA for the CDR3: TGCAGTGCTAGGGCGACAGGGAACAATTCACCCCTCCACTTT.

The chain couples TRBV6-4 to TRBJ1-1; tentative D call: TRBD1 (5 bases). The ends were cut back, 8 bases at V and 3 bases at J, with 16 bases in the middle. Germline values: CDR1 MRHNA, CDR2 SNTAGT. CDR3 length equals 14 residues. In nucleotides, the CDR3 is TGTGCCAGCCGCCCCGACAGTTGGGACACTGAAGCTTTCTTT. Its translation: CASRPDSWDTEAFF.